Listed here are 15 T cell receptor beta chains from one sample, sequenced in a study of graft-versus-host responses after intestinal transplantation. Their antigen targets remain unknown. Method: immunoSEQ multiplex PCR; TCRdb's copy keeps in-frame clones and lacks some. The table has tens of thousands of clones, over 80% seen once. Material: unstimulated CD8+ T cells sorted from spleen or lymph node cells, obtained before intestinal transplant. Receptor source: a human donor who received an intestinal transplant.

V gene TRBV28 combines with J gene TRBJ2-7, with 9 bases fitting TRBD1. Germline V gene data show CDR1 as MDHEN and CDR2 as SYDVKM. The CDR3 runs 14 residues. Trimming removed 4 bases from V and 3 bases from J; junction bases left unmatched: 4. This chain's CDR3 is CASSSTGGVYEQYF. The DNA of the CDR3 is TGTGCCAGCAGTTCCACAGGGGGCGTCTACGAGCAGTACTTC. Complete variable domain (other parts from reference TRBV28 and TRBJ2-7): DVKVTQSSRYLVKRTGEKVFLECVQDMDHENMFWYRQDPGLGLRLIYFSYDVKMKEKGDIPEGYSVSREKKERFSLILESASTNQTSMYLCASSSTGGVYEQYFGPGTRLTVT.

The chain joins TRBV4-1 to TRBJ2-7; 7 nucleotides line up with TRBD1. Germline V CDR1 and CDR2: MGHRA, YSYEKL. Germline trimming cut 2 bases from V and 0 bases from J; bases unmatched to any gene: 7. CDR3 size: 16 residues. CDR3 loop: CASSQTDRPSSYEQYF. CDR3 DNA: TGCGCCAGCAGCCAAACGGACAGGCCGAGCTCCTACGAGCAGTACTTC.

The chain employs TRBV2 and TRBJ2-7; tentative D call: TRBD2 (5 bases). Per the germline V gene, CDR1 is SNHLY and CDR2 is FYNNEI. This CDR3 is built from 15 residues. The V gene lost 0 bases and the J gene lost 3 bases, with 12 bases spanning the gap. The CDR3 bases are TGTGCCAGCAGTGAAGCCGGCGGGTTACTCTACGAGCAGTACTTC. Its translation: CASSEAGGLLYEQYF.

The genes are TRBV28 and TRBJ2-1; 7 nucleotides line up with TRBD2. V lost 6 bases and J lost 4; bases outside the gene matches: 6. The V gene's germline CDR1 is MDHEN and CDR2 SYDVKM. This CDR3 is 14 amino acids long. CDR3 bases: TGTGCCAGCAGCAGACTAGCAGTATACAATGAGCAGTTCTTC. It yields the protein CASSRLAVYNEQFF. The entire variable domain, with the rest obtained from reference TRBV28 and TRBJ2-1, is as follows: DVKVTQSSRYLVKRTGEKVFLECVQDMDHENMFWYRQDPGLGLRLIYFSYDVKMKEKGDIPEGYSVSREKKERFSLILESASTNQTSMYLCASSRLAVYNEQFFGPGTRLTVL.

V and J are TRBV11-2 and TRBJ2-5; possibly TRBD1 for D (5 bases). The CDR3 totals 15 residues. The germline V gene encodes CDR1 SGHAT and CDR2 FQNNGV. Trimming stripped 2 bases from V and 4 bases from J, with 14 bases between. The CDR3 loop reads CASSLTQGFGETQYF. The CDR3 DNA sequence: TGTGCCAGCAGCTTAACCCAGGGCTTCGGAGAGACCCAGTACTTC.

The DNA for the CDR3 is TGTGCCAGCAGCCAAGGGGTGGACAGTCCGACCGGGGAGCTGTTTTTT. This translates into CASSQGVDSPTGELFF. This chain joins TRBV14 and TRBJ2-2; perhaps TRBD1 as D (6 bases). Trimming removed 1 base from V and 5 bases from J, with 14 bases in between. This CDR3 is 16 amino acids long. Germline loops: CDR1 SGHDN, CDR2 FVKESK.

This chain uses TRBV2 with TRBJ1-1; TRBD1 matches 7 bases. Per the germline V gene, CDR1 is SNHLY and CDR2 is FYNNEI. The CDR3 length is 11 residues. The V segment lost 7 bases and the J segment 10 bases; nucleotides outside the gene matches: 6. CDR3 sequence reads: CASMQGVLAFF. DNA of the CDR3: TGTGCCAGCATGCAGGGGGTCTTAGCTTTCTTT.

This chain connects TRBV7-3 to TRBJ2-2, with a possible D match to TRBD2 (5 bases). Trimming shortened V by 1 base and J by 5 bases, and 8 bases separated the two germline ends. In germline, CDR1 is SGHTA, CDR2 FQGTGA. This CDR3 is 14 amino acids long. CDR3 nucleotides: TGTGCCAGCAGCTTAAACGCGGGTACCGGGGAGCTGTTTTTT. It encodes CASSLNAGTGELFF.

This clone showed up just once. The sample has other DNA sequences that encode this CDR3 too. CDR3 DNA sequence: TGTGCCAGCAGAGCGGGGGGTCTCGATGAGCAGTTCTTC. This gives the protein CASRAGGLDEQFF. V is TRBV13 and J is TRBJ2-1; 9 bases line up with TRBD2. The CDR3 runs 13 residues. V shed 6 bases and J 8 bases; nucleotides not matched to a gene: 5. CDR1 and CDR2 from the germline V gene are PRHDT and FYEKMQ (reference sequence).

The chain is built from TRBV10-3 and TRBJ1-3; D call uncertain. V was shortened by 3 bases and J by 0 bases, with 6 bases between the two germline ends. Germline CDR1 reads ENHRY; CDR2 reads SYGVKD. The CDR3 totals 14 residues. The CDR3 bases are TGTGCCATCAGTGACCTCATCTCTGGAAACACCATATATTTT. This gives the protein CAISDLISGNTIYF.

The chain is built from TRBV23-1 and TRBJ2-7, with 10 bases lining up with TRBD2. TRBV23-1 is an open reading frame whose function is uncertain. With 2 bases clipped from V and 4 bases from J, the junction kept 17 bases outside the gene matches. CDR3 length: 19 amino acids. The CDR3 reads CASSQPAAGGPLYGYEQYF. The DNA of the CDR3 is TGCGCCAGCAGTCAACCAGCAGCGGGAGGGCCCCTTTATGGATACGAGCAGTACTTC.

DNA of the CDR3: TGTGCCAGCAGCTCCGGACTAGCGGTCCCCTACGAGCAGTACTTC. This sequence encodes CASSSGLAVPYEQYF. The chain employs TRBV5-6 and TRBJ2-7; 10 positions agree with TRBD2. The CDR3 consists of 15 residues. V shed 3 bases, J shed 2 bases, and the junction held 5 bases outside the gene matches. The V gene's germline CDR1 is SGHDT and CDR2 YYEEEE. The entire variable domain, with the rest obtained from reference TRBV5-6 and TRBJ2-7, is as follows: DAGVTQSPTHLIKTRGQQVTLRCSPKSGHDTVSWYQQALGQGPQFIFQYYEEEERQRGNFPDRFSGHQFPNYSSELNVNALLLGDSALYLCASSSGLAVPYEQYFGPGTRLTVT.

The J gene is TRBJ2-1, the V gene TRBV19; D uncertain. The V and J ends lost 3 bases and 4 bases respectively, with 13 bases between them. The CDR3 totals 15 residues. Germline V gene data show CDR1 as LNHDA and CDR2 as SQIVND (reference sequence). In DNA, the CDR3 is TGTGCCAGTAGTATCCCCCAGGACGTTTACAATGAGCAGTTCTTC. Residues: CASSIPQDVYNEQFF.

V gene TRBV2 combines with J gene TRBJ2-7; 8 bases align to TRBD2. Germline assignment: CDR1 SNHLY and CDR2 FYNNEI. The V gene end was trimmed by 7 bases and the J gene end by 0 bases; junction bases not matched to a gene: 5. The CDR3 runs to 14 residues. The CDR3 region is CASIPTSDSYEQYF. The CDR3 nucleotides are TGTGCCAGCATCCCGACTAGCGACTCCTACGAGCAGTACTTC.

The chain combines TRBV4-2 with TRBJ2-1; D gene unclear. The CDR3 runs 15 residues. Trimming took 4 bases from V and 0 from J, leaving 10 bases between them. The germline V gene has CDR1 LGHNA and CDR2 YNFKEQ. The CDR3: CASSLPASSYNEQFF. As DNA, the CDR3 is TGTGCCAGCAGCCTCCCGGCCAGCTCCTACAATGAGCAGTTCTTC.